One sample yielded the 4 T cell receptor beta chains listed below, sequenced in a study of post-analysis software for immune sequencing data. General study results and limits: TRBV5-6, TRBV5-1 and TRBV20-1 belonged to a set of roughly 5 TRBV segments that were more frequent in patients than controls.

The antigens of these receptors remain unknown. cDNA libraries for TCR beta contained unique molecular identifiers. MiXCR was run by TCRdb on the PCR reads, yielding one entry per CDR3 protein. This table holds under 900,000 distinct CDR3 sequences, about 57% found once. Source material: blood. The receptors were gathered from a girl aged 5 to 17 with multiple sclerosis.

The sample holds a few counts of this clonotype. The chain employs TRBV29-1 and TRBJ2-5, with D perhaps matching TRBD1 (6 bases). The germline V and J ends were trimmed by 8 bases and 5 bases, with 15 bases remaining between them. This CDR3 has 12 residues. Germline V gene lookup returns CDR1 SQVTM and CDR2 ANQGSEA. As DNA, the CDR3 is TGCAGCCTCAGGGACAACGCTGAGACCCAGTACTTC. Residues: CSLRDNAETQYF.

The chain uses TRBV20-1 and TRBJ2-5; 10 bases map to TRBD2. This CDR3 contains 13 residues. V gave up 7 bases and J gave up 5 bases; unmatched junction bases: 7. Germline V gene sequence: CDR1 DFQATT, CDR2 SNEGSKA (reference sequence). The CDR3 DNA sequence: TGCAGTGTTATAGCGGGGGGTCGGGAGACCCAGTACTTC. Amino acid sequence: CSVIAGGRETQYF.

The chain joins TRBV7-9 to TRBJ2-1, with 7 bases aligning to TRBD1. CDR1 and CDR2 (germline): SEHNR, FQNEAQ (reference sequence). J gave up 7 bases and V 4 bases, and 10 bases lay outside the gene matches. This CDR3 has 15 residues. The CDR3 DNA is TGTGCCAGCAGCTCCCCACGGACAGGAGGAAATGAGCAGTTCTTC. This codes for CASSSPRTGGNEQFF.

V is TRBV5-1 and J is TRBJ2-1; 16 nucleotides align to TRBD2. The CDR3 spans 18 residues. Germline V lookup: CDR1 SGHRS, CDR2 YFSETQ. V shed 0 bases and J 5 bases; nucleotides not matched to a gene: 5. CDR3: CASSLGSGTSGRDNEQFF. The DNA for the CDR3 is TGCGCCAGCAGCTTGGGCTCCGGGACTAGCGGGAGGGACAATGAGCAGTTCTTC.